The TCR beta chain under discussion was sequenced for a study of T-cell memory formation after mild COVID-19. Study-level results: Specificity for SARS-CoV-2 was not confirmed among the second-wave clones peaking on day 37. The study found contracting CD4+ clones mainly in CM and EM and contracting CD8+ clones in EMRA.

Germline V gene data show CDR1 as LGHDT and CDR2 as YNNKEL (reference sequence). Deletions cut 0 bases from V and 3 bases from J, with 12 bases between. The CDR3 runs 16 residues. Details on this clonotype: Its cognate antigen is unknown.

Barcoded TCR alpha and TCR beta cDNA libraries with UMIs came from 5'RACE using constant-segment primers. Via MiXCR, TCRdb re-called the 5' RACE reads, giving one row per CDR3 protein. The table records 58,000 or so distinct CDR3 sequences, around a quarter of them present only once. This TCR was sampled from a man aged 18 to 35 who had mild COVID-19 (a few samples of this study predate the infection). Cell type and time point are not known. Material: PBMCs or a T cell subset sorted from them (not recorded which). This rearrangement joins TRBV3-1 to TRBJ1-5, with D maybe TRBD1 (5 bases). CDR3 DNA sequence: TGTGCCAGCAGCCAAGATGAGGGGCCCCCCAATCAGCCCCAGCATTTT. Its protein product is CASSQDEGPPNQPQHF.